This TCR beta chain was found in a study of T cells in narcolepsy. Study information: Healthy controls were enrolled alongside patients with narcolepsy type 1 or type 2.

The germline V gene has CDR1 MNHEY and CDR2 SVGAGI. Deletions cut 6 bases from V and 4 bases from J, with 16 bases between. The CDR3 is 15 residues long. Sequencing was performed with immunoSEQ multiplex PCR; in TCRdb, only in-frame clones are kept and a portion is missing. The repertoire holds about 22,000 clones, with around 81% as singletons. Study-level results: Same-patient CSF and blood CD4+ T cell clonotypes included HCRT-specific and TRIB2-specific autoreactive ones. Healthy controls reportedly lacked the autoreactive clonotypes serially found in patients' blood. In some patient and control memory CD4+ samples, autoreactive clones were absent.

The table lists this clone with a few counts. Its antigen is unidentified. This TCR derives from a human donor in good health. Sequenced sample: memory (CD45RA-) CD4+ T cells from blood. The chain is built from TRBV6-5 and TRBJ1-3, with a possible D match to TRBD1 (6 bases). In nucleotides, the CDR3 is TGTGCCAGCAGCCAGGCTCAGGGGCCAGGAAACACCATATATTTT. Protein: CASSQAQGPGNTIYF.